The 23 T cell receptor beta chains given below trace back to one sample, sequenced in a study of blood T cell repertoires in COVID-19. The table came from immunoSEQ multiplex PCR; TCRdb's copy has only in-frame clones and leaves some out. The repertoire has under 250,000 clones, approximately 80% of them found once; the top ten carry roughly 4.5%. Sequencing used PBMCs or T cells enriched from blood (not recorded which). The receptor set was obtained from a man younger than 40 with acute COVID-19.

The chain carries TRBV11-1 and TRBJ1-2; D gene uncertain. The germline V gene has CDR1 SGHAT and CDR2 FQDESV (reference sequence). V lost 2 bases to trimming and J lost 4 bases, with 14 bases between them. This CDR3 region has 15 residues. The CDR3 loop reads CASSLPRSGSYGYTF. The CDR3 DNA sequence: TGTGCCAGCAGCTTACCTCGTAGTGGGAGCTATGGCTACACCTTC. The whole variable domain, filled in from reference TRBV11-1 and TRBJ1-2, reads EAEVAQSPRYKITEKSQAVAFWCDPISGHATLYWYRQILGQGPELLVQFQDESVVDDSQLPKDRFSAERLKGVDSTLKIQPAELGDSAMYLCASSLPRSGSYGYTFGSGTRLTVV.

CDR3 bases: TGTGCCAGCAGTCAACTAGCGGGGGGGCTCAATGAGCAGTTCTTC. This sequence encodes CASSQLAGGLNEQFF. The J gene is TRBJ2-1, the V gene TRBV27, with 13 bases that match TRBD2. CDR1 MNHEY and CDR2 SMNVEV come from the germline V gene (reference sequence). V dropped 5 bases and J dropped 6; count of bases not matched to a gene: 4. The CDR3 covers 15 residues.

The chain joins TRBV3-1 (or the pseudogene TRBV3-2) to TRBJ2-3, with a weak D call TRBD2 (6 bases). Trimming took 1 base from V and 1 from J, leaving 15 bases between them. Germline V lookup: CDR1 LGHDT, CDR2 YNNKEL (reference sequence). The CDR3 contains 17 residues. The CDR3, as DNA: TGTGCCAGCAGCCAAGGGCGGTTTGCTAGCGGCACAGATACGCAGTATTTT. Translation gives CASSQGRFASGTDTQYF.

This clone occurred once. The CDR3 region has the DNA TGTGCCAGCAGACTTACCTCGGTTAGCGGACATCTCACAGATACGCAGTATTTT. Its protein product is CASRLTSVSGHLTDTQYF. The V and J genes are TRBV3-1 (or the pseudogene TRBV3-2) and TRBJ2-3, with D tentatively TRBD2 (6 bases). The CDR3 is 18 amino acids. Germline V gene sequence: CDR1 LGHDT, CDR2 YNNKEL (reference sequence). V shed 6 bases and J shed 2 bases, with 24 bases lying between them.

The chain combines TRBV2 with TRBJ2-7; TRBD1 might be the D (5 bases). Looked up from germline, CDR1 is SNHLY and CDR2 is FYNNEI. With 2 bases removed from V and 3 bases from J, the gap between germline ends came to 11 bases. The CDR3 is made up of 14 amino acids. The CDR3 loop is CASSETGSFYEQYF. The CDR3 region has the DNA TGTGCCAGCAGTGAAACAGGATCGTTCTACGAGCAGTACTTC. The full variable domain, in which reference TRBV2 and TRBJ2-7 provide the parts outside the CDR3, is EPEVTQTPSHQVTQMGQEVILRCVPISNHLYFYWYRQILGQKVEFLVSFYNNEISEKSEIFDDQFSVERPDGSNFTLKIRSTKLEDSAMYFCASSETGSFYEQYFGPGTRLTVT.

This chain joins TRBV10-2 and TRBJ2-5; tentative D call: TRBD1 (5 bases). The CDR3 consists of 15 residues. Germline CDR1 WSHSY, CDR2 SAAADI. V shed 2 bases and J shed 2 bases, with 12 bases lying between them. The chain's CDR3 is CASSEAQGAQETQYF. The CDR3 nucleotides read TGCGCCAGCAGTGAGGCGCAGGGCGCACAAGAGACCCAGTACTTC.

In its sample, this clone was seen a few times. The chain couples TRBV2 to TRBJ1-6; D ambiguous. V was shortened by 6 bases and J by 7 bases, with 16 bases between the two germline ends. The germline V gene has CDR1 SNHLY and CDR2 FYNNEI. The CDR3 has 15 residues. The DNA for the CDR3 is TGTGCCAGCAGAGCGACGGAGGTACCCAATTCACCCCTCCACTTT. Translation gives CASRATEVPNSPLHF.

The rearrangement uses TRBV12-5 and TRBJ1-5; D remains unclear. Germline CDR1 and CDR2: LGHNT and FRNRAP. Trimming removed 3 bases from V and 3 bases from J, with 9 bases in between. The CDR3 runs 14 residues. The chain's CDR3 is CASGFGGYNQPQHF. The CDR3 nucleotides are TGTGCTAGTGGTTTCGGCGGCTACAATCAGCCCCAGCATTTT. Full variable domain (remainder filled in from reference TRBV12-5 and TRBJ1-5): DARVTQTPRHKVTEMGQEVTMRCQPILGHNTVFWYRQTMMQGLELLAYFRNRAPLDDSGMPKDRFSAEMPDATLATLKIQPSEPRDSAVYFCASGFGGYNQPQHFGDGTRLSIL.

J is TRBJ1-2 and V is TRBV5-5, with D perhaps matching TRBD1 (5 bases). This CDR3 is built from 13 residues. CDR1 and CDR2 from the germline V gene are SGHKS and YYEKEE (reference sequence). Trimming cost V 4 bases and J 8 bases, with 15 bases left between them. The chain's CDR3 is CASSRETGVGYTF. DNA for the CDR3: TGTGCCAGCAGCCGGGAGACGGGGGTCGGCTACACCTTC.

CDR3 amino acids: CASRGRDSYEQYF. The CDR3 DNA is TGCGCCAGCAGGGGCCGGGACTCCTACGAGCAGTACTTC. The V call is TRBV10-2, the J call TRBJ2-7, with D possibly TRBD2 on 5 matching bases. The CDR3 covers 13 residues. The ends were cut back, 6 bases at V and 0 bases at J, with 9 bases in the middle. Germline CDR1 WSHSY, CDR2 SAAADI.

The chain employs TRBV27 and TRBJ1-1; D might be TRBD1 (6 bases). Germline CDR1 reads MNHEY; CDR2 reads SMNVEV (reference sequence). CDR3 size: 14 residues. V was clipped by 7 bases and J by 4 bases, with 16 bases between them. The CDR3 DNA is TGTGCCAGCATGAGACTCGGGGGGGCCACTGAAGCTTTCTTT. It translates to CASMRLGGATEAFF.

The chain is built from TRBV10-3 and TRBJ1-1; 10 nucleotides align to TRBD1. The CDR3 is made up of 16 amino acids. With V trimmed by 2 bases and J by 2 bases, 5 bases remained unmatched. Germline lookup yields CDR1 ENHRY and CDR2 SYGVKD. CDR3 nucleotide sequence: TGTGCCATCAGTGAGGGGGACAGGGGCCCTAACACTGAAGCTTTCTTT. Protein product: CAISEGDRGPNTEAFF.

The chain is built from TRBV12-5 and TRBJ1-1, with D perhaps matching TRBD1 (5 bases). There are 14 residues in the CDR3. Germline V gene sequence: CDR1 LGHNT, CDR2 FRNRAP. V was shortened by 1 base and J by 1 base, with 7 bases between the two germline ends. DNA of the CDR3: TGTGCTAGTGGTTTGGGACAGACGAACACTGAAGCTTTCTTT. Its translation is CASGLGQTNTEAFF.

The chain recombines TRBV5-1 with TRBJ2-2; D remains unclear. This CDR3 is built from 15 residues. In germline, CDR1 is SGHRS, CDR2 YFSETQ. V was cut by 0 bases and J by 3 bases, with 9 bases left in between. Here the CDR3 reads CASSLGALDTGELFF. The CDR3 DNA is TGCGCCAGCAGCTTGGGGGCACTTGACACCGGGGAGCTGTTTTTT.

The chain uses TRBV28 and TRBJ1-5; 8 nucleotides line up with TRBD1. Germline assignment: CDR1 MDHEN and CDR2 SYDVKM. Germline trimming cut 10 bases from V and 6 bases from J; bases unmatched to any gene: 11. CDR3 size: 14 residues. The DNA of the CDR3 is TGTGCCACCTGCTTCGGACAGGGTCTTCAGCCCCAGCATTTT. Protein: CATCFGQGLQPQHF.

The rearrangement uses TRBV5-1 and TRBJ1-1, with 7 bases aligning to TRBD1. The CDR3 runs to 14 residues. J lost 7 bases, V lost 4 bases, and 10 bases had no gene match. The germline V gene has CDR1 SGHRS and CDR2 YFSETQ. The CDR3 reads CASSKNTGTVEAFF. The CDR3 DNA reads TGCGCCAGCAGCAAAAATACCGGGACAGTTGAAGCTTTCTTT.

The genes are TRBV6-2 or TRBV6-3 and TRBJ2-7, with TRBD1 matching 12 bases. Trimming took 5 bases from V and 1 from J; bases not matched to a gene: 9. This CDR3 spans 17 amino acids. Germline CDR1 reads MNHEY; CDR2 reads SVGEGT. The CDR3 DNA follows: TGTGCCAGCAGTCGCCCCGGGACAGGGGGCAGGTCCTACGAGCAGTACTTC. Protein: CASSRPGTGGRSYEQYF.

The CDR3 sequence is CASTKQGGTEAFF. The CDR3 DNA follows: TGTGCCAGTACAAAGCAGGGGGGCACTGAAGCTTTCTTT. The genes are TRBV19 and TRBJ1-1; 7 bases fit TRBD1. This CDR3 comprises 13 residues. Germline-derived CDR1 and CDR2 are LNHDA and SQIVND (reference sequence). The V segment lost 7 bases and the J segment 4 bases; nucleotides outside the gene matches: 6.

The chain employs TRBV24-1 and TRBJ2-2, with D perhaps TRBD1 (5 bases). V lost 2 bases, J lost 4 bases, and 16 bases lay in between. CDR1 is KGHDR and CDR2 is SFDVKD in the germline V gene. CDR3 size: 17 residues. CDR3 sequence: CATSDYPDISFTGELFF. In DNA, the CDR3 is TGTGCCACCAGTGATTATCCGGACATAAGTTTCACCGGGGAGCTGTTTTTT.

The J gene is TRBJ1-1, the V gene TRBV5-1; D perhaps matches TRBD1 (5 bases). The germline gives CDR1 SGHRS, CDR2 YFSETQ. The CDR3 spans 14 residues. The V end lost 0 bases, the J end lost 0 bases, and 6 bases lay between the germline ends. CDR3 amino acids: CASSLAGMNTEAFF. CDR3 in DNA: TGCGCCAGCAGCTTGGCAGGGATGAACACTGAAGCTTTCTTT.

V and J are TRBV5-4 and TRBJ2-2, with unresolved D. Germline-derived CDR1 and CDR2 are SGHNT and YYREEE (reference sequence). Trimming took off 2 bases at V and 4 bases at J, with 9 bases between the two ends. The CDR3 loop spans 14 amino acids. The CDR3 sequence is CASSFEQFTGELFF. The CDR3, as DNA: TGTGCCAGCAGCTTCGAGCAATTCACCGGGGAGCTGTTTTTT. The full variable domain, completed using reference TRBV5-4 and TRBJ2-2, is ETGVTQSPTHLIKTRGQQVTLRCSSQSGHNTVSWYQQALGQGPQFIFQYYREEENGRGNFPPRFSGLQFPNYSSELNVNALELDDSALYLCASSFEQFTGELFFGEGSRLTVL.

The V call is TRBV6-6, the J call TRBJ2-3, with 15 bases aligning to TRBD2. With 6 bases clipped from V and 6 bases from J, the junction kept 4 bases outside the gene matches. Germline V gene lookup returns CDR1 MNHNY and CDR2 SVGAGI (reference sequence). The CDR3 has 15 amino acids. The CDR3 loop reads CASSPGTSGGDTQYF. For the CDR3, the DNA is TGTGCCAGCAGCCCCGGGACTAGCGGGGGGGATACGCAGTATTTT.

The chain is built from TRBV24-1 and TRBJ2-1; possibly TRBD1 for D (5 bases). Germline-derived CDR1 and CDR2 are KGHDR and SFDVKD. The V end lost 4 bases, the J end lost 2 bases, and 11 bases lay between the germline ends. The length of the CDR3 is 15 residues. CDR3 sequence reads: CATSDPDSTYNEQFF. CDR3 in DNA: TGTGCCACCAGTGACCCTGACAGCACCTACAATGAGCAGTTCTTC.